What follows are 10 T cell receptor beta chains derived from one specimen sequenced in a study of neurological immune-mediated disorders. Each CDR3 protein gets one entry after TCRdb re-called the 5' RACE reads with MiXCR. The sample shows about 60,000 distinct CDR3 sequences, roughly 3.5% of them seen only once. The sequenced material came from PBMCs. The receptors stem from a man aged 30 to 39 with multiple sclerosis.

This clonotype occurred many times. The rearrangement uses TRBV3-1 and TRBJ2-5, with D tentatively TRBD2 (6 bases). CDR1 and CDR2 (germline): LGHDT, YNNKEL (reference sequence). CDR3 length equals 14 residues. V was clipped by 5 bases and J by 5 bases, with 15 bases between them. The chain's CDR3 is CASSTRTSGETQYF. For the CDR3, the DNA is TGTGCCAGCAGCACGAGGACAAGCGGGGAGACCCAGTACTTC.

Many counts were recorded for this clonotype. The chain carries TRBV6-5 and TRBJ2-5; no reliable D call. Trimming took 6 bases from V and 2 from J, leaving 13 bases between them. From germline, CDR1 is MNHEY and CDR2 SVGAGI. The CDR3 has 14 amino acids. The CDR3 DNA sequence: TGTGCCAGCAGACCACAAGTTGGGCAAGAGACCCAGTACTTC. The encoded protein is CASRPQVGQETQYF.

In its sample, this clonotype was seen many times. The chain employs TRBV6-5 and TRBJ2-4; no firm D call. The CDR3 has 16 residues. Per germline, CDR1 MNHEY and CDR2 SVGAGI. The V and J ends lost 2 bases and 7 bases respectively, with 18 bases between them. CDR3 sequence: CASSYRRASQTNIQYF. The CDR3 DNA reads TGTGCCAGCAGTTACAGAAGGGCTTCTCAGACCAACATTCAGTACTTC.

This clonotype has at least ten counts. The V gene is TRBV12-3 or TRBV12-4, the J gene TRBJ1-2, with unresolved D. V was shortened by 1 base and J by 7 bases, with 10 bases between the two germline ends. The CDR3 covers 13 residues. CDR3 residues: CASSLVSQSGYTF. DNA for the CDR3: TGTGCCAGCAGTTTAGTATCCCAGAGTGGCTACACCTTC.

This clonotype was counted at least ten times. The chain is built from TRBV7-8 and TRBJ1-3, with a weak D call TRBD1 (5 bases). V lost 0 bases to trimming and J lost 3 bases, with 12 bases between them. The CDR3 runs 16 residues. Germline CDR1 and CDR2: SGHVS and FQNEAQ. The CDR3 nucleotides read TGTGCCAGCAGCTTAGCGTCAGGGTCGTTTGGAAACACCATATATTTT. It codes for CASSLASGSFGNTIYF.

The table lists this clonotype with many counts. The gene calls are TRBV3-1 and TRBJ2-7; 10 nucleotides line up with TRBD1. CDR1 and CDR2 (germline): LGHDT, YNNKEL (reference sequence). J gave up 6 bases and V 0 bases, and 5 bases lay outside the gene matches. The CDR3 is made up of 15 amino acids. The CDR3 protein is CASSQETGGASEQYF. The CDR3 bases are TGTGCCAGCAGCCAAGAGACAGGGGGCGCGTCCGAGCAGTACTTC.

In this sample, this clonotype turned up a few times. V usage is TRBV7-3 and J usage is TRBJ2-1, with a possible D match to TRBD2 (5 bases). The V gene's germline CDR1 is SGHTA and CDR2 FQGTGA. CDR3 size: 13 residues. Trimming shortened V by 5 bases and J by 8 bases, and 13 bases separated the two germline ends. CDR3 bases: TGTGCCAGCAGCCCCCCCGGGGATGATGAGCAGTTCTTC. Encoded protein: CASSPPGDDEQFF. Filled out from reference TRBV7-3 and TRBJ2-1, the complete variable domain reads GAGVSQTPSNKVTEKGKYVELRCDPISGHTALYWYRQSLGQGPEFLIYFQGTGAADDSGLPNDRFFAVRPEGSVSTLKIQRTERGDSAVYLCASSPPGDDEQFFGPGTRLTVL.

The chain employs TRBV5-1 and TRBJ1-6; 8 positions match TRBD1. This CDR3 comprises 15 residues. Per germline, CDR1 SGHRS and CDR2 YFSETQ. The V and J ends lost 4 bases and 7 bases, in that order; junction bases with no gene match: 7. CDR3 nucleotide sequence: TGCGCCAGCAGCCTTACGACAGGGGAAAATTCACCCCTCCACTTT. Translating it yields CASSLTTGENSPLHF.

At least ten counts were recorded for this clonotype. The CDR3 sequence is CSAPPRAEGTEAFF. CDR3 nucleotides: TGCAGTGCCCCCCCGCGGGCGGAAGGAACTGAAGCTTTCTTT. The rearrangement links TRBV20-1 to TRBJ1-1; D remains unclear. V shed 6 bases and J shed 5 bases, with 19 bases lying between them. The length of the CDR3 is 14 residues. The germline V gene encodes CDR1 DFQATT and CDR2 SNEGSKA (reference sequence).

The sample holds many counts of this clonotype. The J gene is TRBJ1-5, the V gene TRBV9, with TRBD1 as a possible D gene (5 bases). V gave up 3 bases and J gave up 11 bases, with 15 bases separating them. Germline values: CDR1 SGDLS, CDR2 YYNGEE. The CDR3 sequence is 13 residues long. CDR3 nucleotide sequence: TGTGCCAGCAGCGCCGCAGGGAGCTCGGCCCAGCATTTT. Encoded protein: CASSAAGSSAQHF.